The 2 T cell receptor beta chains listed next were all sequenced from one sample in a study of OX40 agonist ivuxolimab in advanced cancers. Assay: immunoSEQ multiplex PCR; the TCRdb copy retains only in-frame clones and omits some. The sample has tens of thousands of clones, around 77% seen once. This specimen was CD4+ or CD8+ T cells sorted from blood, taken in a trial of the OX40 agonist ivuxolimab. All receptors derive from an adult with an advanced solid tumor such as melanoma, head and neck, liver or kidney cancer.

This chain connects TRBV30 to TRBJ2-1; D tentatively reads TRBD1 or TRBD2 (5 bases each). Germline V gene sequence: CDR1 GTSNPN, CDR2 SVGIG (reference sequence). V was shortened by 2 bases and J by 9 bases, with 11 bases between the two germline ends. This CDR3 is built from 12 residues. The chain's CDR3 is CAWSPPGTEQFF. CDR3 DNA: TGTGCCTGGAGTCCCCCAGGGACTGAGCAGTTCTTC.

V and J are TRBV6-5 and TRBJ2-3; D is unclear. The CDR3 has 12 residues. Trimming took off 4 bases at V and 11 bases at J, with 13 bases between the two ends. Germline CDR1 and CDR2: MNHEY and SVGAGI. This CDR3 reads CASSLYQEKQYF. The CDR3 bases are TGTGCCAGCAGTTTATATCAGGAAAAGCAGTATTTT.